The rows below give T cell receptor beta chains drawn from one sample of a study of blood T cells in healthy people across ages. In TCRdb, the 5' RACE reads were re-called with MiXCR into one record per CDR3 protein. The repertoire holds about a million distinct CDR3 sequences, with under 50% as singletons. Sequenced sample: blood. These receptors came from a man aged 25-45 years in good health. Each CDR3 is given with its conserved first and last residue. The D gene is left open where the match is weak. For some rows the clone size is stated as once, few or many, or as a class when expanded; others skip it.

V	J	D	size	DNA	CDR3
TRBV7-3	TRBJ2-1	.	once	TGTGCCAGCAGCTCGGGCTTGGGGTCACACAATGAGCGGTTCTTC	CASSSGLGSHNERFF
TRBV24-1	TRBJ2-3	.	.	TGTGCCACCAGTGTTAGAGACGGCACAGATACGCAGTATTTT	CATSVRDGTDTQYF
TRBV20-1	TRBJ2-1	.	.	TGCAGTGCTAGGGAGGCCGTTTTCGAGCAGTTCTTC	CSAREAVFEQFF
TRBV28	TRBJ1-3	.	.	TGTGCCAGCACCCCCCCTGGAAACACCATATATTTT	CASTPPGNTIYF
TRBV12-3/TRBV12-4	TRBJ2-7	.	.	TGTGCCAGCACCAAGGGGGACTCCTACGAGCAGTACTTC	CASTKGDSYEQYF
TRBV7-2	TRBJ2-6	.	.	TGTGCCAGCAGCTTAAGTCCGGGTAGTGGGGCCAACGTCCTGACTTTC	CASSLSPGSGANVLTF
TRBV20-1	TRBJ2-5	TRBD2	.	TGCAGTGCTGGACTAGGTAGCGGGAGTCGAGAGACCCAGTACTTC	CSAGLGSGSRETQYF
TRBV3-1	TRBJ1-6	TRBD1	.	TGTGCCAGTTCCGGATCCGCAGGCCGGGACAGTCTCCACTTT	CASSGSAGRDSLHF
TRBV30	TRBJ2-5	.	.	TGTGCCTGGAGGGTAACAGCGCAAGAGACCCAGTACTTC	CAWRVTAQETQYF
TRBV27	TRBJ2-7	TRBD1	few	TGTGCCAGCAGTGAGACAGGGGGCTCTCCATCCTACGAGCAGTACTTC	CASSETGGSPSYEQYF
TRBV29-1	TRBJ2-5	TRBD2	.	TGCAGCTTTGAACAAGGGGAGGGGGAGACCCAGTACTTC	CSFEQGEGETQYF
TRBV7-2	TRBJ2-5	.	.	TGTGCCAGCAGCGTAGACAGGAGTAACAATGAGCAGTACTTC	CASSVDRSNNEQYF
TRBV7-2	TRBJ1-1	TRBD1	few	TGTGCCAGCAGCAGCCGGGACAGAGATCAAGCTTTCTTT	CASSSRDRDQAFF
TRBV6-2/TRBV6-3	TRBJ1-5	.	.	TGTGCCAGCAGTTATTCGCCGCGTAAAGCAGGACAACTAGGCAATCAGCCCCAGCATTTT	CASSYSPRKAGQLGNQPQHF
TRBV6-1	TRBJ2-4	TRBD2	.	TGTGCCAGCAGTGAAGGGAGTCTAGCGGGGGGGTCAGCCAAAAACATTCAGTACTTC	CASSEGSLAGGSAKNIQYF
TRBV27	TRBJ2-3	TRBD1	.	TGTGCCAGCAACTCCGGGACAGGGTTCACAGATACGCAGTATTTT	CASNSGTGFTDTQYF
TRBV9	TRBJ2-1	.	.	TGTGCCAGCAGCGTAGGTGTCGGGAAGCAAGGTGAGCAGTTCTTC	CASSVGVGKQGEQFF